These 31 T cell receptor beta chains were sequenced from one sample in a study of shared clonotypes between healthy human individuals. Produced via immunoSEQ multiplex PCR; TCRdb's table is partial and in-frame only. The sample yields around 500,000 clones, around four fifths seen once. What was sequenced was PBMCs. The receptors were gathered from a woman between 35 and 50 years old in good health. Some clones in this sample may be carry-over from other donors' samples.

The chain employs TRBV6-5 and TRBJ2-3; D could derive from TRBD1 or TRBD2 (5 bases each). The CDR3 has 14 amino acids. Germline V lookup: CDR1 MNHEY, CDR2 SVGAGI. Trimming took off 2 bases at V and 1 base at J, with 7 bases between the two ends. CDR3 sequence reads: CASSYRDRTDTQYF. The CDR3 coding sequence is TGTGCCAGCAGTTACCGGGACCGCACAGATACGCAGTATTTT.

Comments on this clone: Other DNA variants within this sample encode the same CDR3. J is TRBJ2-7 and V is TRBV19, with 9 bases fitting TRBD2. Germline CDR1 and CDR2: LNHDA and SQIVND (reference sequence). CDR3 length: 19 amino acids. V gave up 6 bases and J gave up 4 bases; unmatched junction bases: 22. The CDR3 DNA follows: TGTGCCAGTAGCGGAGCTGGGCGGCTAGCGGGAAGTGCCTCGTACGAGCAGTACTTC. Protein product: CASSGAGRLAGSASYEQYF.

The CDR3 nucleotides are TGTGCCAGCAGCTCCGGAGGACAGGGTCCTTTCTATGGCTACACCTTC. This translates into CASSSGGQGPFYGYTF. J is TRBJ1-2 and V is TRBV7-2; 8 positions match TRBD1. J gave up 4 bases and V 4 bases, and 11 bases lay outside the gene matches. The CDR3 is made up of 16 amino acids. Per germline, CDR1 SGHTA and CDR2 FQGNSA.

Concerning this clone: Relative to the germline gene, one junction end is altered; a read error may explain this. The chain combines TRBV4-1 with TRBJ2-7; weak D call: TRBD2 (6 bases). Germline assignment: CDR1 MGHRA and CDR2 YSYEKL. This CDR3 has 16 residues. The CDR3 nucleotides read TGCGCCAGCAGCCAAGGCCCTAGCGTGCGGCCCTACGAGCAATACTTC. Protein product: CASSQGPSVRPYEQYF.

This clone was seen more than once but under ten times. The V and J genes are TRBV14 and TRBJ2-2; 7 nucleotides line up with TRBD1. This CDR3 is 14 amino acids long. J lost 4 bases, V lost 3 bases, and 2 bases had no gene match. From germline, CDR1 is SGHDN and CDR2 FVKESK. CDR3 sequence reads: CASSQTGPTGELFF. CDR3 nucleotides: TGTGCCAGCAGCCAGACAGGGCCCACCGGGGAGCTGTTTTTT.

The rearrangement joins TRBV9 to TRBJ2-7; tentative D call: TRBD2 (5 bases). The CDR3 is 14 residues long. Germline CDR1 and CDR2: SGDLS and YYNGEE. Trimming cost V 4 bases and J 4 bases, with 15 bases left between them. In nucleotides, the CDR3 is TGTGCCAGCAGCCCAGAACCGGGGATTTACGAGCAGTACTTC. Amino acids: CASSPEPGIYEQYF. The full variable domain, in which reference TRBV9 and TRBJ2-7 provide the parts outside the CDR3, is DSGVTQTPKHLITATGQRVTLRCSPRSGDLSVYWYQQSLDQGLQFLIQYYNGEERAKGNILERFSAQQFPDLHSELNLSSLELGDSALYFCASSPEPGIYEQYFGPGTRLTVT.

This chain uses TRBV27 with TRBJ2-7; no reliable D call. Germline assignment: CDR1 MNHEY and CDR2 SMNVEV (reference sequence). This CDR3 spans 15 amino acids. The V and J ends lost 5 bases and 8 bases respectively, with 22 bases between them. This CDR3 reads CASSPRLFGPRQQYF. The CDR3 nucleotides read TGTGCCAGCAGTCCACGCTTGTTCGGGCCCCGGCAGCAGTACTTC.

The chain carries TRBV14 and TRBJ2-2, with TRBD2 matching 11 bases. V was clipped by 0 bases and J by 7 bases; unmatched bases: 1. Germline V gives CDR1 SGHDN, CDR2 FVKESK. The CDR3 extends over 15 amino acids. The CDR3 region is CASSQELAGVGELFF. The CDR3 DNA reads TGTGCCAGCAGCCAAGAACTAGCGGGAGTCGGGGAGCTGTTTTTT.

CDR3 sequence reads: CASSLGLGLADYEQYF. CDR3 nucleotides: TGTGCCAGCAGTTTGGGTCTAGGACTAGCGGACTACGAGCAGTACTTC. V gene TRBV28 combines with J gene TRBJ2-7; 10 positions match TRBD2. CDR3 length: 16 residues. In germline, CDR1 is MDHEN, CDR2 SYDVKM. J was trimmed by 3 bases and V by 3 bases; bases with no gene match: 8. The full variable domain, in which reference TRBV28 and TRBJ2-7 provide the parts outside the CDR3, is DVKVTQSSRYLVKRTGEKVFLECVQDMDHENMFWYRQDPGLGLRLIYFSYDVKMKEKGDIPEGYSVSREKKERFSLILESASTNQTSMYLCASSLGLGLADYEQYFGPGTRLTVT.

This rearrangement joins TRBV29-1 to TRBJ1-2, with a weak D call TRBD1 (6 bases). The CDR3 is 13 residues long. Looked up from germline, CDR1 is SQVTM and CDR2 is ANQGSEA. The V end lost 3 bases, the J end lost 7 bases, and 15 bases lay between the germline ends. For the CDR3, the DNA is TGCAGCGTTGATGGGGGCTCGGTTTCTGGCTACACCTTC. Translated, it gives CSVDGGSVSGYTF.

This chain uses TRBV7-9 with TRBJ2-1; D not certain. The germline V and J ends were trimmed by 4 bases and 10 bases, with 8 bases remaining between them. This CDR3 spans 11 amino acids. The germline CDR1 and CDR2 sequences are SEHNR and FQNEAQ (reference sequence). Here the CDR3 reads CASSSVQEQFF. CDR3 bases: TGTGCCAGCAGCTCCGTGCAAGAGCAGTTCTTC.

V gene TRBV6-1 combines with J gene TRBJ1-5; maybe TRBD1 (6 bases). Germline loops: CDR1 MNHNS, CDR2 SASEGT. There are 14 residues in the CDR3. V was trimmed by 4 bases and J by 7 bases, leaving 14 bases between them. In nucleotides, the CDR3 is TGTGCCAGCAGTGGAATGACACAGGGACAGCCCCAGCATTTT. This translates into CASSGMTQGQPQHF.

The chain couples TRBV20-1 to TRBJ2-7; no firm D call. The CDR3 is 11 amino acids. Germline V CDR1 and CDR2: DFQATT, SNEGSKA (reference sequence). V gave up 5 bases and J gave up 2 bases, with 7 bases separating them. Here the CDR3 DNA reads TGCAGTGCTGGTCGGGCCTACGAGCAGTACTTC. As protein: CSAGRAYEQYF.

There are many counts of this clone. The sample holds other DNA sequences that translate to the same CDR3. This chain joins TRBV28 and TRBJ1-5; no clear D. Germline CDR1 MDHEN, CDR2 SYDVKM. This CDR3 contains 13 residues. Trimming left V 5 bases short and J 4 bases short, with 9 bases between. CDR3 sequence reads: CASSPGANQPQHF. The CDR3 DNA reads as TGTGCCAGCAGTCCGGGAGCAAATCAGCCCCAGCATTTT.

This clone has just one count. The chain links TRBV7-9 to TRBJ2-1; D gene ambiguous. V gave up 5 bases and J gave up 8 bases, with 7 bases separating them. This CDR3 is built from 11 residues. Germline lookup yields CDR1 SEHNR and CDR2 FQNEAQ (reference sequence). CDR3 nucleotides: TGTGCCAGCAGCGCAGGAGATGAGCAGTTCTTC. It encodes CASSAGDEQFF. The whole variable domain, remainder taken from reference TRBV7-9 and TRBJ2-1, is DTGVSQNPRHKITKRGQNVTFRCDPISEHNRLYWYRQTLGQGPEFLTYFQNEAQLEKSRLLSDRFSAERPKGSFSTLEIQRTEQGDSAMYLCASSAGDEQFFGPGTRLTVL.

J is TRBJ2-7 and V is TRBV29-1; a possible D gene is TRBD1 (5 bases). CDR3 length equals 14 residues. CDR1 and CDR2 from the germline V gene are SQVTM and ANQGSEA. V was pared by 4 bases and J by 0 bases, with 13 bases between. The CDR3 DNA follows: TGCAGCGTTGCCCCCACAGGAAACTCCTACGAGCAGTACTTC. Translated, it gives CSVAPTGNSYEQYF.

CDR3 region: CASSLSGGRGSNQPQHF. In nucleotides, the CDR3 is TGTGCCAGCAGTTTATCAGGGGGGCGCGGGAGCAATCAGCCCCAGCATTTT. The rearrangement joins TRBV27 to TRBJ1-5, with a tentative D call TRBD1 (6 bases). Deletions cut 0 bases from V and 1 base from J, with 13 bases between. Germline values: CDR1 MNHEY, CDR2 SMNVEV (reference sequence). CDR3 length equals 17 residues.

The CDR3 protein is CASSSPMGQETQYF. The CDR3 region has the DNA TGTGCCAGCAGCTCCCCGATGGGACAAGAGACCCAGTACTTC. The V gene is TRBV11-2, the J gene TRBJ2-5, with D uncertain. The CDR3 has 14 amino acids. With 4 bases removed from V and 2 bases from J, the gap between germline ends came to 11 bases. Germline V gene data show CDR1 as SGHAT and CDR2 as FQNNGV.

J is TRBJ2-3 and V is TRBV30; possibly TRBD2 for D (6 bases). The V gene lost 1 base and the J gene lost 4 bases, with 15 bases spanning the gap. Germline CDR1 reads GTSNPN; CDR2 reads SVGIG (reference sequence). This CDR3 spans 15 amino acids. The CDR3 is CAWSDPRGSADTQYF. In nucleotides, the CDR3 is TGTGCCTGGAGTGACCCCCGGGGGAGCGCAGATACGCAGTATTTT.

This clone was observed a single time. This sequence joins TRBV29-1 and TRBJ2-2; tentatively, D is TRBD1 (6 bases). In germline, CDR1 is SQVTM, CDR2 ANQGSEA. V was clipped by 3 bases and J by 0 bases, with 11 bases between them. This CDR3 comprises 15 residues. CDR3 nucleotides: TGCAGCGTTGACTTCGGGACAACGAACACCGGGGAGCTGTTTTTT. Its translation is CSVDFGTTNTGELFF.

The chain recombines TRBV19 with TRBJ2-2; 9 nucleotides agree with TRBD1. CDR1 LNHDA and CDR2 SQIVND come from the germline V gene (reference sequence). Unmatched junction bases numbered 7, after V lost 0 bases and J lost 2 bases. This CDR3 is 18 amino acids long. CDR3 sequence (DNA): TGTGCCAGTAGTATAGATCTTTTGGGACAGGGAAACACCGGGGAGCTGTTTTTT. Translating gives CASSIDLLGQGNTGELFF.

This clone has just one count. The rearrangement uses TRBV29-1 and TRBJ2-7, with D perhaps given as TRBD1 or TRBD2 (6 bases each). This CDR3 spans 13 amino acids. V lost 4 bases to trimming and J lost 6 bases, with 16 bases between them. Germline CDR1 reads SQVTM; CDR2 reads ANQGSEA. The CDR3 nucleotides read TGCAGCGTTGGAATGAACAGGGACTCCGAGCAGTACTTC. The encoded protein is CSVGMNRDSEQYF.

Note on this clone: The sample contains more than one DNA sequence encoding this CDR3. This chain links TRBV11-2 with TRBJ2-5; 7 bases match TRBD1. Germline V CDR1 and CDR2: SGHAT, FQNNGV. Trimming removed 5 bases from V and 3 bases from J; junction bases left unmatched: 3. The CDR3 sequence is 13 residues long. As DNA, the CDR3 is TGTGCCAGCAGCCTCGACAGGGAAGAGACCCAGTACTTC. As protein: CASSLDREETQYF.

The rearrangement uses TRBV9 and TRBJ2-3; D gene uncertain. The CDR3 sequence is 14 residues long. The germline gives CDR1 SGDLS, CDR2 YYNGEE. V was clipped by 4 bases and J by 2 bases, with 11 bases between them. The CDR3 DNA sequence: TGTGCCAGCAGCTCACAGCCTTCCACAGATACGCAGTATTTT. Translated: CASSSQPSTDTQYF. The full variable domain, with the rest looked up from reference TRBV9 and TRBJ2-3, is DSGVTQTPKHLITATGQRVTLRCSPRSGDLSVYWYQQSLDQGLQFLIQYYNGEERAKGNILERFSAQQFPDLHSELNLSSLELGDSALYFCASSSQPSTDTQYFGPGTRLTVL.

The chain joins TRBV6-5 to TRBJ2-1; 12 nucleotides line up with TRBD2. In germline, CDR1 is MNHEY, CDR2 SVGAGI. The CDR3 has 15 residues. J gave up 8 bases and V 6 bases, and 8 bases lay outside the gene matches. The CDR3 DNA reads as TGTGCCAGCAGCCCTAGCGGGAGGGCCACCCATGAGCAGTTCTTC. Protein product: CASSPSGRATHEQFF.

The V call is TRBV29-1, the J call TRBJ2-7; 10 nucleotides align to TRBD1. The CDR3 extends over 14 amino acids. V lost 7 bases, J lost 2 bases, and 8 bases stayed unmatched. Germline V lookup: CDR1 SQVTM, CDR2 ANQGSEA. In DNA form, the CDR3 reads TGCAGCGCAGCCGGGACAGGGGTTCCCTACGAGCAGTACTTC. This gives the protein CSAAGTGVPYEQYF.

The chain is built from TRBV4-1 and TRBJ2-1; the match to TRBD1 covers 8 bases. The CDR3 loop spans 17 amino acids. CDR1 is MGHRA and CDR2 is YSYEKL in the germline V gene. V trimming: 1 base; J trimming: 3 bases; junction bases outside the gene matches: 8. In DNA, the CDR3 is TGCGCCAGCAGCCAAGTAAAGGACAGGGAGCTCTACAATGAGCAGTTCTTC. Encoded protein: CASSQVKDRELYNEQFF.

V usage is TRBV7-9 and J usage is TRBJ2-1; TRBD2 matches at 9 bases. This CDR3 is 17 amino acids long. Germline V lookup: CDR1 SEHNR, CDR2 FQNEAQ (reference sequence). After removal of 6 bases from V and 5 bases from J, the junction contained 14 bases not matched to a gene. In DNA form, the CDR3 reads TGTGCCAGCAGTAATCATTGGCGGGAGGGCCGGGACAATGAGCAGTTCTTC. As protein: CASSNHWREGRDNEQFF.

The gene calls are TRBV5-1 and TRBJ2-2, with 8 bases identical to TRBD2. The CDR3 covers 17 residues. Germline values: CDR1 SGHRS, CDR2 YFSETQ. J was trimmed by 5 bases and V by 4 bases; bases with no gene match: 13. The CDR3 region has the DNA TGCGCCAGCAGCAAACCTCAAGCGGGAGCGTGGACCGGGGAGCTGTTTTTT. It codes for CASSKPQAGAWTGELFF.

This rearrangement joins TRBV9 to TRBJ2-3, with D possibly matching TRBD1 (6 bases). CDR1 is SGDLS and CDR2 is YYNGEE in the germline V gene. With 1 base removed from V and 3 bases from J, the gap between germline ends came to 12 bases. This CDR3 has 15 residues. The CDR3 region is CASSVSSQGTDTQYF. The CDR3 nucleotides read TGTGCCAGCAGCGTATCCTCCCAGGGGACAGATACGCAGTATTTT. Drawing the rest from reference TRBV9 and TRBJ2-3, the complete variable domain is DSGVTQTPKHLITATGQRVTLRCSPRSGDLSVYWYQQSLDQGLQFLIQYYNGEERAKGNILERFSAQQFPDLHSELNLSSLELGDSALYFCASSVSSQGTDTQYFGPGTRLTVL.

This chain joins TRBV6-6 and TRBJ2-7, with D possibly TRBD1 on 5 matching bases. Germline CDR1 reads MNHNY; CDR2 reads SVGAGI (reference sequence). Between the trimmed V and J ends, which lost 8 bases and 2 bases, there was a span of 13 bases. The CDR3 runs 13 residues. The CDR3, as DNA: TGTGCCAGCTCCGAGGCCAGGGCCTACGAGCAGTACTTC. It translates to CASSEARAYEQYF.